These T cell receptor beta chains were read from a single sample in a study of patients and donors after allogeneic stem cell transplantation. One entry per CDR3 protein results from TCRdb running MiXCR on the RT-PCR reads. The sample holds 410,000 or so distinct CDR3 sequences, 16% seen once. The sequencing input was blood, either unsorted or a sorted T cell fraction (not recorded which). Receptors were obtained from a human donor who was either an allogeneic HSCT recipient or a stem cell or donor lymphocyte infusion donor (not recorded which). It is not recorded whose cells these are; they may come from a transplant donor. Each CDR3 is given with its conserved first and last residue. The D gene is left open where the match is weak. Where a row states a size, it is once, few, many or the class of an expanded clone; other rows omit it.

j_call,cdr3_length,d_call,clone_size,v_call,cdr3_aa,cdr3_nt
TRBJ2-7,17,NA,few,TRBV4-3,CASSQATTGHSSYEQYF,TGCGCCAGCAGCCAAGCTACTACGGGACACTCCTCCTACGAGCAGTACTTC
TRBJ2-7,13,NA,many,TRBV5-1,CASSFGVSYEQYF,TGCGCCAGCAGCTTTGGGGTTTCCTACGAGCAGTACTTC
TRBJ2-5,13,TRBD2,few,TRBV29-1,CSVELAGAETQYF,TGCAGCGTTGAACTAGCGGGAGCGGAGACCCAGTACTTC
TRBJ2-2,15,NA,NA,TRBV20-1,CSASPWGTQTGELFF,TGCAGTGCTAGTCCATGGGGCACACAGACCGGGGAGCTGTTTTTT
TRBJ1-2,12,NA,NA,TRBV12-3/TRBV12-4,CASSYYRLGYTF,TGTGCCAGCAGTTACTACAGGCTTGGCTACACCTTC
TRBJ1-1,13,NA,NA,TRBV10-3,CAISESTGTEAFF,TGTGCCATCAGTGAGTCTACGGGAACTGAAGCTTTCTTT
TRBJ1-5,16,NA,many,TRBV12-3/TRBV12-4,CASRAGGGRGNQPQHF,TGTGCCAGCAGGGCGGGTGGAGGACGGGGCAATCAGCCCCAGCATTTT
TRBJ1-5,16,NA,few,TRBV18,CASSPATGNSNQPQHF,TGTGCCAGCTCACCCGCGACAGGCAATAGCAATCAGCCCCAGCATTTT
TRBJ1-1,12,NA,NA,TRBV10-3,CAISGANTEAFF,TGTGCCATCAGTGGGGCGAACACTGAAGCTTTCTTT
TRBJ2-2,16,TRBD2,NA,TRBV9,CASSVGEGGMGGELFF,TGTGCCAGCAGCGTAGGGGAGGGCGGAATGGGCGGGGAGCTGTTTTTT
TRBJ2-3,14,NA,few,TRBV3-1,CASRQGRRTDTQYF,TGTGCCAGCAGACAAGGGCGTCGCACAGATACGCAGTATTTT
TRBJ1-1,13,NA,few,TRBV18,CASSPGSSTEAFF,TGTGCCAGCTCACCCGGGTCAAGCACTGAAGCTTTCTTT
TRBJ1-1,14,NA,few,TRBV27,CASSLSRAGTEAFF,TGTGCCAGCAGTTTATCGAGGGCGGGCACTGAAGCTTTCTTT
TRBJ2-1,14,NA,few,TRBV20-1,CSARVGPLGNEQFF,TGCAGTGCTAGAGTTGGCCCACTAGGAAATGAGCAGTTCTTC
TRBJ1-4,13,TRBD1,NA,TRBV30,CAWGQGHNEKLFF,TGTGCCTGGGGACAGGGACATAATGAAAAACTGTTTTTT
TRBJ2-2,17,TRBD2,NA,TRBV12-3/TRBV12-4,CASTLLPGLADTGELFF,TGTGCCAGCACCCTTCTCCCGGGACTAGCGGACACCGGGGAGCTGTTTTTT